Described below is a single TCR beta chain sequence and its context. At one of its ends the junction is not consistent with the germline gene, which may arise from a read error. The CDR3 spans 15 residues. The germline V gene has CDR1 DFQATT and CDR2 SNEGSKA (reference sequence). This record belongs to a study of tumor-infiltrating lymphocytes in glioblastoma multiforme. TCR beta libraries were built from RNA through three nested multiplex PCR rounds using modified ARM-PCR. TCRdb re-called the multiplex PCR reads through MiXCR, storing one row per CDR3 protein. The sample includes about 10,000 distinct CDR3 sequences, over 60% of them seen just once.

This chain links TRBV20-1 with TRBJ2-3, with 8 bases matching TRBD1. Sequencing was performed on brain tumor tissue. The origin of this receptor is a male donor with glioblastoma. CDR3 protein: CSALRTGTPLNTKYF. CDR3 nucleotides: TGCAGTGCCCTCCGGACAGGGACGCCCCTTAATACGAAGTATTTT.